The rows below give T cell receptor beta chains drawn from one sample of a study of blood T cell repertoires in COVID-19. TCRdb keeps only in-frame clones here, not all; method: immunoSEQ multiplex PCR. The repertoire holds approximately 350,000 clones, with roughly 90% as singletons. Sequenced: peripheral blood. The receptors were sampled from a young woman with COVID-19, enrolled during active disease. The CDR3 runs from the conserved cysteine through the conserved F or W. D genes are given only for firm matches. Size is stated for part of the rows, as once, few or many counts, or as a class when the clone is expanded.

TGTGCCAGCAGTTATGGGGCGGATGGACAGCCCCAGCATTTT	CASSYGADGQPQHF	.	TRBV6-6	.	TRBJ1-5
TGTGCCAGCTCACCGGACAGTTTCTCTGGAAACACCATATATTTT	CASSPDSFSGNTIYF	.	TRBV18	.	TRBJ1-3
TGTGCCAGCAGCTTAACCGGGACAGGGAGCGCAGATACGCAGTATTTT	CASSLTGTGSADTQYF	.	TRBV7-9	TRBD1	TRBJ2-3
TGTGCCAGCACCAAAACAGGGAACCGGGACACTGAAGCTTTCTTT	CASTKTGNRDTEAFF	.	TRBV6-5	.	TRBJ1-1
TGCGCCAGCAGCTCCAGACAGGGTGGGTTTAACTATGGCTACACCTTC	CASSSRQGGFNYGYTF	.	TRBV5-1	TRBD1	TRBJ1-2
TGTGCCAGCAGCGGAGCAGGACTCGCGATCTTAGATACGCAGTATTTT	CASSGAGLAILDTQYF	.	TRBV11-2	.	TRBJ2-3
TGTGCCAGCCGGGATTGGTCCTCCTACAATGAGCAGTTCTTC	CASRDWSSYNEQFF	.	TRBV7-8	.	TRBJ2-1
TGTGCCAGCAGTTTTGCAGGGGGAAGAAGGGACTATGGCTACACCTTC	CASSFAGGRRDYGYTF	.	TRBV27	TRBD1	TRBJ1-2
TGTGCCAGCTCACCACCAGGTTTCGGCGGAAGCACAGATACGCAGTATTTT	CASSPPGFGGSTDTQYF	.	TRBV18	.	TRBJ2-3
TGTGCCAGCAGTTTGACTAGCACAGATACGCAGTATTTT	CASSLTSTDTQYF	.	TRBV27	.	TRBJ2-3
TGTGCCAGCAGCTCGGACCCGATAGCGGGGGGGTCGGGGGACGAGCAGTACTTC	CASSSDPIAGGSGDEQYF	.	TRBV7-2	TRBD2	TRBJ2-7
TGTGCCAGCAGTTTAGGCAGGATTTACACTGAAGCTTTCTTT	CASSLGRIYTEAFF	.	TRBV28	.	TRBJ1-1
TGTGCCAGCAGCTTCGCGGACTATCCCCGCGCCATTGAGCAGTTCTTC	CASSFADYPRAIEQFF	.	TRBV7-6	.	TRBJ2-1
TGTGCCAGTTTAACGGGAAACACCGGGGAGCTGTTTTTT	CASLTGNTGELFF	.	TRBV12-3/TRBV12-4	.	TRBJ2-2
TGTGCCAGCAGCCAGCCTCCGGGACACCCTACCACAGATACGCAGTATTTT	CASSQPPGHPTTDTQYF	once	TRBV3-1/TRBV3-2	.	TRBJ2-3
TGTGCCAGCAGCGAGGGGTTCTCGCGGGATACGCAGTATTTT	CASSEGFSRDTQYF	.	TRBV9	.	TRBJ2-3
TGTGCCAGCAGTCCAGACTCTGAAGCTTTCTTT	CASSPDSEAFF	.	TRBV28	.	TRBJ1-1
TGCGCCAGCAGCCAAGTAGCGCGCTGGGACACTGAAGCTTTCTTT	CASSQVARWDTEAFF	.	TRBV4-1	.	TRBJ1-1
TGTGCCAGCACCCGGGGAACCGCGATTAATGAAAAACTGTTTTTT	CASTRGTAINEKLFF	.	TRBV3-1/TRBV3-2	.	TRBJ1-4
TGTGCCAGCAGTTTCACAGGGGGATGGGAACAGCCCCAGCATTTT	CASSFTGGWEQPQHF	.	TRBV2	TRBD1	TRBJ1-5
TGCAGCGTTGGGACATCGGACAGCTCCTACAATGAGCAGTTCTTC	CSVGTSDSSYNEQFF	few	TRBV29-1	.	TRBJ2-1
TGTGCCAGCAGCTTGGGAGATTCCACAGATACGCAGTATTTT	CASSLGDSTDTQYF	.	TRBV5-8	.	TRBJ2-3
TGTGCCAGCAGGGTACGGGGATCTGGAAACACCATATATTTT	CASRVRGSGNTIYF	.	TRBV7-9	.	TRBJ1-3
TGTGCCGTCTCCGGGACAGGGCAGGAAAAACTGTTTTTT	CAVSGTGQEKLFF	.	TRBV19	TRBD1	TRBJ1-4
TGTGCCAGTAGACAACCCGGCGGGGGAGAGACCCAGTACTTC	CASRQPGGGETQYF	.	TRBV19	TRBD2	TRBJ2-5
TGTGCCAGCAGCCCCTCGAGGGATACGCAGTATTTT	CASSPSRDTQYF	.	TRBV7-2	.	TRBJ2-3
TGTGCCAGTAGTATTGGTCGGGAGGCCTACAATGAGCAGTTCTTC	CASSIGREAYNEQFF	.	TRBV19	TRBD2	TRBJ2-1
TGCAGCGTTCACCCCGGGTGGGCCTACAATGAGCAGTTCTTC	CSVHPGWAYNEQFF	.	TRBV29-1	.	TRBJ2-1
TGTGCCAGCAGCATAGGGACAGGGGTCTCTGGGGCCAACGTCCTGACTTTC	CASSIGTGVSGANVLTF	few	TRBV3-1/TRBV3-2	TRBD1	TRBJ2-6
TGTGCCAGCAGCTTAGGGACAGGGCAGAAAGAGACCCAGTACTTC	CASSLGTGQKETQYF	.	TRBV11-3	TRBD1	TRBJ2-5
TGCGCCAGCAGCGCCTACACAGGGCCAAAGGACCCCGCCGCTTTCTTT	CASSAYTGPKDPAAFF	few	TRBV5-1	.	TRBJ1-1
TGCAGCGTTGCGGGACAGAGCGCTGAAGCTTTCTTT	CSVAGQSAEAFF	.	TRBV29-1	TRBD1	TRBJ1-1
TGTGCCAGCAGCATCCGATCAGGGTCCTTTAGATGGCCGAGGGAGACCCAGTACTTC	CASSIRSGSFRWPRETQYF	.	TRBV7-9	.	TRBJ2-5
TGTGCCAGCAGCTCGGCCCGGGGGACAGGGGGCAATCAGCCCCAGCATTTT	CASSSARGTGGNQPQHF	.	TRBV7-9	TRBD1	TRBJ1-5
TGTGCCACCCAGACGGACTCGAACACCGGGGAGCTGTTTTTT	CATQTDSNTGELFF	.	TRBV24-1	.	TRBJ2-2
TGTGCCAGCAGCTTGAGGGGGGGGTCGGATCAGCCCCAGCATTTT	CASSLRGGSDQPQHF	.	TRBV11-1	.	TRBJ1-5
TGTGCCAGCAGCCGGGACAGGGGTCAGCCCCAGCATTTT	CASSRDRGQPQHF	.	TRBV9	TRBD1	TRBJ1-5
TGTGCCAGCAGTGGGAATATGGAGGATAATTCACCCCTCCACTTT	CASSGNMEDNSPLHF	.	TRBV6-4	.	TRBJ1-6
TGCAGCGTTGTCCTAGCGGGAATCTACAATGAGCAGTTCTTC	CSVVLAGIYNEQFF	.	TRBV29-1	TRBD2	TRBJ2-1
TGTGCCAGCAGTTACTCGAGAGGAGGACCCCAGCATTTT	CASSYSRGGPQHF	.	TRBV6-5	.	TRBJ1-5
TGTGCCAGCAGCACCGACAGAAAGCTAAGCTTC	CASSTDRKLSF	.	TRBV5-6	.	TRBJ1-2
TGTGCCAGCAGCCAAGAAGGTGGGAGGAACTACAATGAGCAGTTCTTC	CASSQEGGRNYNEQFF	.	TRBV4-2	.	TRBJ2-1
TGTGCCAGCAATGTATGGGCTCGAGACACTGAAGCTTTCTTT	CASNVWARDTEAFF	.	TRBV2	.	TRBJ1-1
TGTGCCAGCAGTCCGGGACAGAGCTCCTACGAGCAGTACTTC	CASSPGQSSYEQYF	.	TRBV6-6	TRBD1	TRBJ2-7
TGTGCCAGCAGCTTAGGGGCAGGGCTAGCCAAAAACATTCAGTACTTC	CASSLGAGLAKNIQYF	.	TRBV7-9	.	TRBJ2-4